This T cell receptor beta chain stems from a study of T cell responses to AZD1222 COVID-19 vaccine. General observations from the study: Baseline seropositivity occurred in only a handful of AZD1222 recipients. The breadth and depth of Spike-specific TCRs increased once two AZD1222 doses had been given. Repertoire sampling occurred only after the peak T cell response. The donor cohort was predominantly white British with a female majority, and clonal diversity may have been underestimated.

Worth noting for this clone: Antigen specificity is unknown.

Germline-derived CDR1 and CDR2 are MDHEN and SYDVKM. The CDR3 loop spans 16 amino acids. V was shortened by 10 bases and J by 1 base, with 19 bases between the two germline ends. The method was immunoSEQ multiplex PCR; TCRdb's version includes in-frame clones alone and lacks a portion of them. The sample lists about 120,000 clones, 70% to 90% occurring once. The sequence came from an adult who received the AZD1222 COVID-19 vaccine. The sample here was peripheral blood, taken 28 days after the second AZD1222 dose. The chain joins TRBV28 to TRBJ1-4; D is unresolved. The CDR3 region has the DNA TGTGCCACCATAGGGAGGCCGCCGAAAACTAATGAAAAACTGTTTTTT. Translation gives CATIGRPPKTNEKLFF.